This paragraph reports one T cell receptor (beta chain). Its antigen has not been determined. Base qualities are not recorded, but no much larger clone differs from it by a single base. Between the V and J ends, shortened by 6 bases and 0 bases respectively, the junction contains 12 bases. According to the germline V gene (reference sequence), CDR1 reads MNHEY and CDR2 reads SMNVEV. The CDR3 runs 15 residues from the cysteine to the phenylalanine. The CDR3 DNA has 45 bases and is translated from base 1. The source of the sample is a study of pediatric ulcerative colitis (dated by TCRdb to about 2019). Describing the broader study: Among the ulcerative colitis patients, about seven had pancolitis and two had left-sided colitis, and histology in every patient was consistent with ulcerative colitis. From fewer than ten newly diagnosed, treatment-naive pediatric ulcerative colitis patients and a few non-IBD control children, paired blood and rectal samples were collected. Using the Pediatric Ulcerative Colitis Activity Index, two patients were classed as having mild disease, several as having moderate disease and three as having acute severe colitis.

During colonoscopy, one to two pinch biopsies were obtained from the rectum for research purposes. No immunosuppressive medication had been given to the ulcerative colitis patients before the diagnostic colonoscopy. Before DNA was isolated, the rectal biopsies underwent proteinase K digestion. The Wizard kit (Promega) was used to extract genomic DNA from the blood and intestinal samples. Here is what the overall study found, with its caveats: The healthy control group was small, consisting of only four individuals. Clonal overlap between a subject's own blood and rectum was significantly greater in ulcerative colitis patients than in controls, which suggests more T cell trafficking to inflamed tissue. Features of the rectal repertoire distinguished controls, mild-moderate colitis patients and acute severe colitis patients, and in acute severe colitis, rectal diversity was reduced because of clonal expansions. For technical reasons, the blood samples of a couple of patients yielded substantially fewer templates, so those samples were excluded from the blood-rectal overlap analysis. Repertoires were derived from total lymphocyte DNA, so rare subsets such as regulatory T cells may have patterns not reflected. Two rectal CDR3 clonotypes were present in all ulcerative colitis patients and in none of the controls. Rectal pinch biopsies may have included blood-derived T cells, especially in patients with overt colitis.

Using the immunoSEQ TRB Survey service, rearranged CDR3 beta regions were amplified from genomic DNA with multiplex V and J primers. Survey-level sequencing depth of up to 500,000 reads per sample was used to keep depth equal across samples. Libraries were purified, pooled and sequenced on Illumina technology. Per the original workflow: immunoSEQ online tools were used for productive clonality, sample overlap, pairwise scatters, CDR3 beta length, V/D/J gene usage and productiveness. Calculated diversity was defined as the number of unique rearrangements divided by total templates, multiplied by 100, and Shannon and Simpson indices were computed as well. Z-score normalized data were analyzed by principal component analysis with the R prcomp function and the ggbiplot package. Blood-rectal clonal overlap within each subject was quantified with Morisita's index. The source is immuneACCESS, and TCRdb retained only in-frame sequences with V and J called. Part of the clones is not carried over; for the studies checked, unresolved V genes explain less than half of this, and the remainder is unexplained. That table furnishes V, J and clone size, whereas the DNA furnished D and trimming. The sample contains 20,000 to 25,000 clones, roughly 70% of them found a single time. The top ten constitute roughly 7.8% of the sample.

The sequencing input was gut tissue. Recombination linked TRBV27 to TRBJ2-1; the best D guess is TRBD2, with 7 bases matching. The TCR sequence derives from a boy aged 5-17 years with severe ulcerative colitis. For the CDR3, the sequence is CASRGGASSYNEQFF. The bases are TGTGCCAGCAGGGGGGGGGCTAGCTCCTACAATGAGCAGTTCTTC.